This entry describes one T cell receptor beta chain. Only in-frame clones appear in the TCRdb table, and some are missing; sequencing was by immunoSEQ multiplex PCR. The table includes some 60,000 clones, approximately 81% detected once. Thawed, overnight-rested PBMC were stained with GMM-loaded CD1B tetramer, viability dye and anti-CD3, then sorted. C32 glucose monomycolate from Rhodococcus equi was loaded onto the CD1B tetramers. The data derive from a study of T cells in tuberculosis. Germline V CDR1 and CDR2: LNHDA, SQIVND (reference sequence). The CDR3 is 13 residues long. Trimming removed 6 bases from V and 14 bases from J; junction bases left unmatched: 13.

J is TRBJ2-3 and V is TRBV19, with 8 nucleotides matching TRBD2. The sequence was obtained from an adult woman with latent tuberculosis. The sample consisted of CD1b-GMM tetramer-negative cells sorted from PBMCs. The CDR3 here is CASSPSGLTGGYF. In DNA, the CDR3 is TGTGCCAGTAGCCCTAGCGGGTTGACGGGGGGGTATTTT.